This TCR beta chain derives from a study of blood T cells in healthy people across ages. About the research overall: In model experiments, template switching was able to capture about one barcoded beta molecule for every two T cells that were present.

Points from the study as a whole: Roughly linearly, TCR beta diversity per million T cells fell as age increased. Aged donors had fewer naive CD4+ cells and lower diversity than long-lived donors.

Primed by a sample-barcoded 5' primer and a J-beta primer mix, a second PCR proceeded for about 7 to 11 cycles. All samples yielded 2.5 million or more CDR3-containing paired-end reads. TCRdb re-derived calls from the 5' RACE reads in MiXCR, one entry per CDR3 protein. The data hold 1,800,000 or so distinct CDR3 sequences, with about 39% observed a single time. In germline, CDR1 is MGHRA, CDR2 YSYEKL. This CDR3 is 16 amino acids long. Trimming took 0 bases from V and 0 from J, leaving 8 bases between them. This clonotype was observed a single time. Its antigen remains unknown. This TCR was sampled from a human donor in good health. The specimen sequenced was blood. V gene TRBV4-1 combines with J gene TRBJ1-4; no firm D call. This chain's CDR3 is CASSQEEGSTNEKLFF. The CDR3 DNA sequence: TGCGCCAGCAGCCAAGAGGAAGGTTCAACTAATGAAAAACTGTTTTTT.